A selection of T cell receptor beta chains follows, all from one sample in a study of OX40 agonist ivuxolimab in advanced cancers. Assay: immunoSEQ multiplex PCR; the TCRdb copy retains only in-frame clones and omits some. The data contain around 76,000 clones, around 85% of them singletons. This material consisted of CD4+ or CD8+ T cells sorted from blood, taken in a trial of the OX40 agonist ivuxolimab. These receptors were collected from an adult with an advanced solid tumor such as melanoma, head and neck, liver or kidney cancer. Each CDR3 is given with its conserved first and last residue. A D gene is named only where the DNA matches it firmly. Clone size is stated in some rows and not others, as once, few, many or a class when expanded.

>TRBJ1-1|NA|NA|TRBV4-1
CASSFPGVRAEAFF
TGCGCCAGCAGCTTCCCGGGGGTACGTGCTGAAGCTTTCTTT
>TRBJ1-6|NA|NA|TRBV18
CASSPPPLRNSPLHF
TGTGCCAGCTCACCCCCCCCACTCAGGAATTCACCCCTCCACTTT
>TRBJ1-3|few|NA|TRBV20-1
CSATGGNTIYF
TGCAGTGCTACAGGGGGAAACACCATATATTTT
>TRBJ1-1|NA|TRBD1|TRBV7-2
CASSLGGTGDTEAFF
TGTGCCAGCAGCTTAGGGGGAACAGGGGACACTGAAGCTTTCTTT
>TRBJ2-2|NA|NA|TRBV7-3
CASSFGISGELFF
TGTGCCAGCAGCTTCGGGATTTCAGGGGAGCTGTTTTTT
>TRBJ2-7|NA|NA|TRBV5-1
CASSLAQAQDEQYF
TGCGCCAGCAGCTTGGCCCAGGCACAGGACGAGCAGTACTTC
>TRBJ2-5|NA|TRBD1|TRBV5-4
CASSSGQGPGQETQYF
TGTGCCAGCAGCTCAGGACAGGGCCCAGGCCAAGAGACCCAGTACTTC
>TRBJ2-5|NA|NA|TRBV7-2
CASSLTVQETQYF
TGTGCCAGCAGCTTAACAGTTCAAGAGACCCAGTACTTC
>TRBJ1-3|NA|TRBD1|TRBV2
CASSFRGLAGNTIYF
TGTGCCAGCAGTTTCAGGGGGCTGGCTGGAAACACCATATATTTT
>TRBJ2-3|NA|NA|TRBV6-1
CASIVGISTDTQYF
TGTGCCAGCATCGTAGGTATTAGCACAGATACGCAGTATTTT
>TRBJ1-6|once|NA|TRBV6-5
CASSYKSRSYNSPLHF
TGTGCCAGCAGTTACAAGTCCCGCTCCTATAATTCACCCCTCCACTTT
>TRBJ2-7|NA|TRBD1|TRBV5-1
CASSRGQGSNEQYF
TGCGCCAGCAGCCGGGGACAGGGATCGAACGAGCAGTACTTC
>TRBJ2-5|few|TRBD1|TRBV7-2
CASSLGQGETQYF
TGTGCCAGCAGCTTAGGACAGGGAGAGACCCAGTACTTC
>TRBJ1-2|NA|NA|TRBV29-1
CSALEQGSDGYTF
TGCAGCGCCCTAGAACAGGGTTCGGATGGCTACACCTTC
>TRBJ1-4|NA|NA|TRBV14
CASRGPGFKLFF
TGTGCCAGCAGGGGCCCGGGATTTAAACTGTTTTTT
>TRBJ1-4|NA|TRBD1|TRBV7-2
CASSSQGAPNEKLFF
TGTGCCAGCAGCTCCCAGGGGGCCCCTAATGAAAAACTGTTTTTT
>TRBJ1-6|NA|NA|TRBV4-1
CASSQDRGQASDSPLHF
TGCGCCAGCAGCCAAGATAGAGGACAAGCTTCGGATTCACCCCTCCACTTT
>TRBJ2-1|NA|NA|TRBV6-6
CASSYPQRLGNEQFF
TGTGCCAGCAGTTACCCCCAAAGGCTCGGCAATGAGCAGTTCTTC
>TRBJ2-4|NA|NA|TRBV6-1
CASRQGFGAKNIQYF
TGTGCCAGCAGACAGGGTTTCGGGGCCAAAAACATTCAGTACTTC
>TRBJ2-3|NA|NA|TRBV7-2
CASTAYVGTSTDTQYF
TGTGCCAGCACAGCTTACGTGGGGACTAGCACAGATACGCAGTATTTT
>TRBJ1-5|NA|TRBD1|TRBV7-7
CASSLSGTGFLAQPQHF
TGTGCTAGCAGCTTATCTGGGACAGGGTTTCTTGCTCAGCCCCAGCATTTT
>TRBJ1-1|few|NA|TRBV2
CASTGLNTEAFF
TGTGCCAGCACGGGGTTAAACACTGAAGCTTTCTTT
>TRBJ2-5|NA|NA|TRBV7-8
CASSLGGLVKETQYF
TGTGCCAGCAGCTTAGGGGGGCTGGTAAAAGAGACCCAGTACTTC
>TRBJ1-1|NA|NA|TRBV6-5
CASSYDLWTEAFF
TGTGCCAGCAGTTACGACCTCTGGACTGAAGCTTTCTTT
>TRBJ2-1|NA|TRBD2|TRBV7-9
CASSSGTSGARSYNEQFF
TGTGCCAGCAGCTCAGGGACTAGCGGGGCGCGCTCCTACAATGAGCAGTTCTTC
>TRBJ2-3|NA|NA|TRBV15
CATPGRRGLADTQYF
TGTGCCACCCCTGGTAGGCGGGGCCTTGCAGATACGCAGTATTTT
>TRBJ2-3|NA|TRBD2|TRBV11-2
CASSSPVAGGADTQYF
TGTGCCAGCAGCTCCCCTGTTGCGGGGGGAGCGGATACGCAGTATTTT
>TRBJ1-2|once|NA|TRBV4-1
CASSQREKGYGYTF
TGCGCCAGCAGCCAGAGGGAGAAGGGCTATGGCTACACCTTC
>TRBJ1-2|NA|NA|TRBV7-3
CASSTAGGDGYTF
TGTGCCAGCAGCACCGCGGGGGGTGATGGCTACACCTTC
>TRBJ2-5|NA|NA|TRBV5-4
CASSLGLAQETQYF
TGTGCCAGCAGCTTGGGGCTAGCCCAAGAGACCCAGTACTTC
>TRBJ2-5|NA|NA|TRBV11-2
CASSFTGSSETQYF
TGTGCCAGCAGCTTTACTGGGTCCTCGGAGACCCAGTACTTC
>TRBJ2-3|NA|NA|TRBV11-2
CASSLWLGQADTQYF
TGTGCCAGCAGCTTATGGTTAGGACAAGCAGATACGCAGTATTTT
>TRBJ2-3|once|TRBD2|TRBV25-1
CASSDLAGGWLLPDTQYF
TGTGCCAGCAGTGACCTAGCGGGGGGTTGGCTCCTTCCAGATACGCAGTATTTT
>TRBJ2-3|few|NA|TRBV7-9
CASSLIIGPSTDTQYF
TGTGCCAGCAGCCTGATTATCGGTCCCAGCACAGATACGCAGTATTTT
>TRBJ2-5|NA|NA|TRBV10-2
CASSEALVETQYF
TGCGCCAGCAGTGAGGCGCTCGTGGAGACCCAGTACTTC
>TRBJ2-3|NA|NA|TRBV12-1
CASSLPPDRDTDTQYF
TGTGCCAGCAGCTTGCCCCCCGACAGAGACACAGATACGCAGTATTTT
>TRBJ2-2|NA|NA|TRBV6-4
CASRGQTNTGELFF
TGTGCCAGCAGAGGGCAGACGAACACCGGGGAGCTGTTTTTT
>TRBJ2-7|NA|NA|TRBV30
CAWSATLAGDEQYF
TGTGCCTGGAGTGCCACCCTGGCTGGTGACGAGCAGTACTTC
>TRBJ1-3|once|NA|TRBV30
CAWSAQEGNTIYF
TGTGCCTGGAGTGCCCAGGAAGGAAACACCATATATTTT
>TRBJ2-2|NA|TRBD2|TRBV5-1
CASSPGRASGGIGELFF
TGCGCCAGCAGCCCTGGGAGGGCTAGCGGGGGTATCGGGGAGCTGTTTTTT
>TRBJ2-5|NA|NA|TRBV6-5
CASSRTVQETQYF
TGTGCCAGCAGTAGGACAGTTCAAGAGACCCAGTACTTC